The rows below give T cell receptor beta chains drawn from one sample of a study of OX40 agonist ivuxolimab in advanced cancers. This table comes from immunoSEQ multiplex PCR, and its TCRdb copy is limited to in-frame clones, with some not included. The table shows roughly 30,000 clones, with 90% occurring only once. The sample consisted of CD4+ or CD8+ T cells sorted from blood, taken in a trial of the OX40 agonist ivuxolimab. The receptors shown here come from an adult with an advanced solid tumor such as melanoma, head and neck, liver or kidney cancer. Each CDR3 is given without its conserved first and last residue.

v_gene: TRBV7-6; j_gene: TRBJ2-2; CDR3aa: ASSLASWGYNGELF
v_gene: TRBV19; j_gene: TRBJ2-5; CDR3aa: ASSWWGQETQY
v_gene: TRBV25-1; j_gene: TRBJ2-7; CDR3aa: ASRVEPRGGSYEQY
v_gene: TRBV7-8; j_gene: TRBJ2-7; CDR3aa: ASSLWQLRDLGAEQY
v_gene: TRBV9; j_gene: TRBJ2-7; CDR3aa: ASSGSSYEQY
v_gene: TRBV7-9; j_gene: TRBJ2-2; CDR3aa: ASTENRGPSTGELF
v_gene: TRBV7-3; j_gene: TRBJ2-3; CDR3aa: ASSFTGTTSTDTQY
v_gene: TRBV20-1; j_gene: TRBJ1-1; CDR3aa: SAPRYTEAF
v_gene: TRBV4-1; j_gene: TRBJ1-6; CDR3aa: ASSPQGGFTLH
v_gene: TRBV4-1; j_gene: TRBJ1-3; CDR3aa: ASTGTVSGNTIY
v_gene: TRBV30; j_gene: TRBJ2-7; CDR3aa: AWTDRVSYEQY
v_gene: TRBV27; j_gene: TRBJ2-1; CDR3aa: ASSSLLSSYNEQF
v_gene: TRBV19; j_gene: TRBJ1-2; CDR3aa: ASSPSGGNGYT
v_gene: TRBV25-1; j_gene: TRBJ1-3; CDR3aa: ASSQTVSSGNTIY
v_gene: TRBV9; j_gene: TRBJ2-2; CDR3aa: ASEPPQGNTGELF
v_gene: TRBV7-2; j_gene: TRBJ2-3; CDR3aa: ASSLARYTDTQY
v_gene: TRBV2; j_gene: TRBJ2-3; CDR3aa: ASIEDRTTDTQY
v_gene: TRBV5-6; j_gene: TRBJ1-1; CDR3aa: ASSHISYMNTEAF
v_gene: TRBV7-6; j_gene: TRBJ2-2; CDR3aa: ASSSRDRAAGELF
v_gene: TRBV7-3; j_gene: TRBJ1-3; CDR3aa: ASSSGTGNTIY
v_gene: TRBV5-1; j_gene: TRBJ2-7; CDR3aa: ASSSDSLYEQY
v_gene: TRBV11-2; j_gene: TRBJ2-1; CDR3aa: ASRSYNEQF
v_gene: TRBV10-3; j_gene: TRBJ1-1; CDR3aa: AISEATDNPEAF
v_gene: TRBV7-3; j_gene: TRBJ2-3; CDR3aa: ASSFSGGVDTQY